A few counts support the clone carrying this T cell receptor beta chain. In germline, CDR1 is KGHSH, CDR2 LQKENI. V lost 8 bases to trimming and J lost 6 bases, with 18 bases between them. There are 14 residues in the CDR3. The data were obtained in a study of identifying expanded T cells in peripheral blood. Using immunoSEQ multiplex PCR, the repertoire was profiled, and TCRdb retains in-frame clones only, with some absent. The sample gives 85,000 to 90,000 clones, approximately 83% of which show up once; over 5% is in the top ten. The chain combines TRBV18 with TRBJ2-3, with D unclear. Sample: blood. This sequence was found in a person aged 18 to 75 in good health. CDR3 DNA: TGTGCCAGCACCTCCAAATTCTCTGCGGATACGCAGTATTTT. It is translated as CASTSKFSADTQYF.